This TCR beta chain is from a study of beta chain features in type 1 diabetes. Germline V gives CDR1 SQVTM, CDR2 ANQGSEA. The CDR3 runs 14 residues. Study-wide results and caveats: In every one of the four CD4+ subsets, TCRB CDR3s were moderately but significantly shorter in Type 1 diabetes patients. Compared to healthy donors, patients appeared to have naive, central memory and Treg TCRB repertoires that were more alike. Possible PCR preference for shorter templates applied equally to patients and controls.

The sequenced template was cDNA made from the entire isolated RNA. The data were produced by immunoSEQ multiplex PCR, yet TCRdb's version contains in-frame clones alone and is incomplete. The sample comprises 350,000 to 450,000 clones, roughly 12% of which are singletons, and 0.0095% to 0.012% rests with the top ten. This clone was seen more than once but under ten times. The antigen is unknown. An end of the junction differs from the germline gene, which may be a read error. The sample comprised naive CD4+ T cells from blood. The J gene is TRBJ2-3, the V gene TRBV29-1, with TRBD2 matching over 14 bases. The receptor was isolated from a woman in her late teens or twenties with type 1 diabetes. The CDR3 region is CSVSGTSGSDTQCF. CDR3 DNA: TGCAGCGTGTCCGGGACTAGCGGGAGTGATACGCAGTGTTTT.